Presented here are 20 T cell receptor beta chains from one specimen sequenced in a study of blood T cell repertoires in COVID-19. Only in-frame clones appear in the TCRdb table, and some are missing; sequencing was by immunoSEQ multiplex PCR. In the table there are approximately 76,000 clones, approximately 90% of which are singletons. Sequenced: peripheral blood. The receptors shown here come from a man aged 30-40 years with acute or convalescent COVID-19.

This rearrangement joins TRBV28 to TRBJ2-7; 8 bases agree with TRBD1. The CDR3 covers 14 residues. The germline gives CDR1 MDHEN, CDR2 SYDVKM. After removal of 7 bases from V and 1 base from J, the junction contained 6 bases not matched to a gene. The chain's CDR3 is CASTLRQGSYEQYF. The CDR3 DNA follows: TGTGCCAGCACCCTTAGACAGGGGTCCTACGAGCAGTACTTC.

The gene calls are TRBV30 and TRBJ2-7, with a weak D call TRBD2 (5 bases). Germline CDR1 reads GTSNPN; CDR2 reads SVGIG (reference sequence). The CDR3 sequence is 10 residues long. CDR3 sequence: CEFFPGEQYF. CDR3 bases: TGTGAGTTTTTCCCGGGGGAGCAGTACTTC. Full variable domain (outside the CDR3, taken from reference TRBV30 and TRBJ2-7): SQTIHQWPATLVQPVGSPLSLECTVEGTSNPNLYWYRQAAGRGLQLLFYSVGIGQISSEVPQNLSASRPQDRQFILSSKKLLLSDSGFYLCEFFPGEQYFGPGTRLTVT.

The chain uses TRBV7-9 and TRBJ1-3, with 11 nucleotides matching TRBD1. V trimming: 5 bases; J trimming: 0 bases; junction bases outside the gene matches: 6. This CDR3 spans 17 amino acids. The germline gives CDR1 SEHNR, CDR2 FQNEAQ (reference sequence). The CDR3 protein is CASSQGQGASSGNTIYF. The CDR3 DNA reads TGTGCCAGCAGCCAAGGACAGGGGGCATCCTCTGGAAACACCATATATTTT.

This clone was picked up a small number of times. This chain connects TRBV4-2 to TRBJ2-1; 11 bases are a match to TRBD2. The CDR3 spans 16 residues. Germline V gives CDR1 LGHNA, CDR2 YNFKEQ. The ends lost 0 bases at V and 4 bases at J; junction bases unmatched: 2. Written as DNA, the CDR3 is TGTGCCAGCAGCCAAGATTGGACTAGCGGGTACAATGAGCAGTTCTTC. Encoded protein: CASSQDWTSGYNEQFF.

V is TRBV7-9 and J is TRBJ1-4; 7 bases agree with TRBD1. The CDR3 sequence is 15 residues long. Losses at the gene ends were 0 bases for V and 7 bases for J; bases not matched to a gene: 5. CDR1 SEHNR and CDR2 FQNEAQ come from the germline V gene (reference sequence). The CDR3 here is CASSLARGEVEKLFF. CDR3 DNA sequence: TGTGCCAGCAGCTTAGCCAGGGGGGAGGTTGAAAAACTGTTTTTT. Full variable domain (outside the CDR3, taken from reference TRBV7-9 and TRBJ1-4): DTGVSQNPRHKITKRGQNVTFRCDPISEHNRLYWYRQTLGQGPEFLTYFQNEAQLEKSRLLSDRFSAERPKGSFSTLEIQRTEQGDSAMYLCASSLARGEVEKLFFGSGTQLSVL.

The rearrangement joins TRBV27 to TRBJ1-2; possibly TRBD1 for D (6 bases). CDR3 length: 13 residues. Germline-derived CDR1 and CDR2 are MNHEY and SMNVEV (reference sequence). The V end was cut by 5 bases, the J end by 4 bases, with 11 bases between. This CDR3 reads CASSVQGGYGYTF. In DNA, the CDR3 is TGTGCCAGCAGTGTACAGGGTGGCTATGGCTACACCTTC.

The sample holds a few counts of this clone. The chain links TRBV19 to TRBJ2-7; 7 nucleotides agree with TRBD2. CDR1 and CDR2 (germline): LNHDA, SQIVND (reference sequence). Trimming cost V 6 bases and J 1 base; bases outside gene matches: 6. The CDR3 is 14 amino acids. The CDR3, as DNA: TGTGCCAGTAGCGGGGTCGGGAGGTCCTACGAGCAGTACTTC. It is translated as CASSGVGRSYEQYF.

This clone was seen just once. V gene TRBV5-4 combines with J gene TRBJ1-2, with D tentatively TRBD1 (5 bases). The CDR3 is 14 amino acids. Trimming stripped 3 bases from V and 4 bases from J, with 13 bases between. Germline assignment: CDR1 SGHNT and CDR2 YYREEE (reference sequence). The CDR3 sequence: CASSSTRARYGYTF. CDR3 nucleotides: TGTGCCAGCAGCTCGACCAGGGCCCGCTATGGCTACACCTTC.

This clone showed up just a few times. CDR3 coding DNA: TGTGCCAGCAGTTTGGGGACAGGGCAAGTAAACACCATATATTTT. Protein: CASSLGTGQVNTIYF. The chain uses TRBV28 and TRBJ1-3; 9 nucleotides line up with TRBD1. With 3 bases clipped from V and 6 bases from J, the junction kept 6 bases outside the gene matches. The CDR3 runs 15 residues. Per germline, CDR1 MDHEN and CDR2 SYDVKM.

The V gene is TRBV29-1, the J gene TRBJ1-1; 9 nucleotides agree with TRBD1. Germline lookup yields CDR1 SQVTM and CDR2 ANQGSEA. Losses at the gene ends were 7 bases for V and 4 bases for J; bases not matched to a gene: 10. The CDR3 totals 14 residues. CDR3 protein: CSGGGQGFGTEAFF. CDR3 coding DNA: TGCAGCGGGGGGGGACAGGGATTTGGCACTGAAGCTTTCTTT.

The genes are TRBV9 and TRBJ1-5, with 10 bases aligning to TRBD1. J lost 11 bases, V lost 2 bases, and 10 bases had no gene match. The CDR3 spans 15 residues. Germline V lookup: CDR1 SGDLS, CDR2 YYNGEE. The CDR3 DNA follows: TGTGCCAGCAGCGTGGACGGACAGGGGGATGAGTCCCAGCATTTT. Translation: CASSVDGQGDESQHF.

The gene calls are TRBV2 and TRBJ1-6, with unresolved D. CDR3 length: 13 amino acids. The V end was cut by 7 bases, the J end by 8 bases, with 12 bases between. CDR1 and CDR2 (germline): SNHLY, FYNNEI. The DNA of the CDR3 is TGTGCCAGCAACCCCGCTAGAGATTCACCCCTCCACTTT. Its translation: CASNPARDSPLHF.

This clone was observed a few times. In DNA form, the CDR3 reads TGTGCCTGGAGGGATGGGAGAGGGAACACTGAAGCTTTCTTT. This encodes CAWRDGRGNTEAFF. The rearrangement links TRBV30 to TRBJ1-1; D gene unclear. Trimming left V 3 bases short and J 1 base short, with 12 bases between. The CDR3 has 14 amino acids. Germline V lookup: CDR1 GTSNPN, CDR2 SVGIG (reference sequence).

This clone showed up just a few times. The rearrangement joins TRBV7-9 to TRBJ2-3; 10 bases fit TRBD2. Germline V gene sequence: CDR1 SEHNR, CDR2 FQNEAQ (reference sequence). CDR3 length: 15 amino acids. V gave up 2 bases and J gave up 4 bases; unmatched junction bases: 3. The CDR3 is CASSLSGRGSDTQYF. The CDR3 DNA reads TGTGCCAGCAGCTTAAGCGGGAGGGGCTCAGATACGCAGTATTTT.

The chain has TRBV28 and TRBJ2-7; 8 nucleotides align to TRBD2. The CDR3 runs 13 residues. Per germline, CDR1 MDHEN and CDR2 SYDVKM. J was trimmed by 1 base and V by 7 bases; bases with no gene match: 3. In nucleotides, the CDR3 is TGTGCCAGCACCCGGGGGGGGTCCTACGAGCAGTACTTC. Its protein is CASTRGGSYEQYF.

The chain joins TRBV29-1 to TRBJ2-3, with TRBD2 matching over 10 bases. Per germline, CDR1 SQVTM and CDR2 ANQGSEA. The V segment lost 6 bases and the J segment 4 bases; nucleotides outside the gene matches: 10. The CDR3 runs 15 residues. CDR3 DNA: TGCAGCGTCCAAAGCGGGAGGGGACTCCCAGATACGCAGTATTTT. It translates to CSVQSGRGLPDTQYF.

The chain has TRBV10-2 and TRBJ2-2; D may be TRBD2 (7 bases). The CDR3 is 15 residues long. Germline CDR1 is WSHSY and CDR2 is SAAADI. V was pared by 5 bases and J by 2 bases, with 12 bases between. Here the CDR3 reads CASSPSGTNTGELFF. The CDR3, as DNA: TGCGCCAGCAGTCCAAGCGGGACAAACACCGGGGAGCTGTTTTTT.

CDR3 sequence (DNA): TGTGCCAGCTCACCAGGACAGGTGGAAGGCTACACCTTC. Protein product: CASSPGQVEGYTF. J is TRBJ1-2 and V is TRBV18; TRBD1 matches at 7 bases. The CDR3 totals 13 residues. The germline V gene encodes CDR1 KGHSH and CDR2 LQKENI. Trimming removed 2 bases from V and 8 bases from J; junction bases left unmatched: 5. Using reference TRBV18 and TRBJ1-2 for the parts outside the CDR3, the full variable domain is NAGVMQNPRHLVRRRGQEARLRCSPMKGHSHVYWYRQLPEEGLKFMVYLQKENIIDESGMPKERFSAEFPKEGPSILRIQQVVRGDSAAYFCASSPGQVEGYTFGSGTRLTVV.

The chain combines TRBV20-1 with TRBJ2-3; D gene ambiguous. V gave up 6 bases and J gave up 5 bases, with 6 bases separating them. The CDR3 has 10 residues. CDR1 is DFQATT and CDR2 is SNEGSKA in the germline V gene (reference sequence). CDR3 in amino acids: CSASKDTQYF. CDR3 nucleotide sequence: TGCAGTGCCTCTAAAGATACGCAGTATTTT.

This chain links TRBV11-3 with TRBJ2-1, with TRBD2 matching over 13 bases. Germline V gene sequence: CDR1 SGHNT, CDR2 YENEEA. The V and J ends lost 4 bases and 15 bases, in that order; junction bases with no gene match: 9. CDR3 length: 14 amino acids. The CDR3 reads CASSSSGTSGIVFF. CDR3 coding DNA: TGTGCCAGCAGCTCATCTGGGACTAGCGGGATCGTGTTCTTC.